This T cell receptor (beta chain) was retrieved from a study of beta chain features in type 1 diabetes. Across the whole study: No patient-donor differences in age, gender, total cells or subset yield.

What was sequenced were expressed TCRB transcripts, since all of the isolated RNA had been reverse transcribed. This table comes from immunoSEQ multiplex PCR, and its TCRdb copy is limited to in-frame clones, with some not included. This sample has 400,000 to 500,000 clones, with approximately 14% found just once. Cells sorted by CD45RO/CCR7/CD25/CD127/CD95/CD27 comprised CD4+ naive, central memory, regulatory and stem cell-like memory cells. The CDR3 has 16 amino acids. CDR1 and CDR2 from the germline V gene are SGHDN and FVKESK. Losses at the gene ends were 1 base for V and 2 bases for J; bases not matched to a gene: 7.

V is TRBV14 and J is TRBJ2-5; 7 bases fit TRBD1. What was sequenced was naive CD4+ T cells from blood. This TCR derives from a man in his thirties or forties in good health. The CDR3 loop reads CASSQGRGTVQETQYF. The CDR3 region has the DNA TGTGCCAGCAGCCAAGGACGTGGGACAGTACAAGAGACCCAGTACTTC.